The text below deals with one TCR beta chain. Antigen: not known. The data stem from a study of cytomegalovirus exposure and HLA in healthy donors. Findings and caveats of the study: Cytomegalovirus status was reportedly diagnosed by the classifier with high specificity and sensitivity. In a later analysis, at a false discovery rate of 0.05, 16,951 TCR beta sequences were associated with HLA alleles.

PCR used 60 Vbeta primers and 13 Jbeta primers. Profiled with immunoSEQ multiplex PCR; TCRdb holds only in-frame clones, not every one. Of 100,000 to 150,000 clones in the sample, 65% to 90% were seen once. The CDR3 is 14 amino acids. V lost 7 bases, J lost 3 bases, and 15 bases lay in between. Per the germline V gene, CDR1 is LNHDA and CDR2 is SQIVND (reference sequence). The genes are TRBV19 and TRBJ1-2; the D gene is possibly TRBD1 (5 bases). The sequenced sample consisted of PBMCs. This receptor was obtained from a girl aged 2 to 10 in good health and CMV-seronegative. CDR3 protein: CASTNWGEDYGYTF. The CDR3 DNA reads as TGTGCCAGTACTAACTGGGGGGAGGACTATGGCTACACCTTC.